This T cell receptor (beta chain) is drawn from a study of immune characterization of retroperitoneal liposarcoma. This clonotype appeared a few times. Trimming pared 5 bases from V and 4 bases from J, leaving 17 bases between. There are 15 residues in the CDR3. MiXCR was run by TCRdb on the PCR reads, yielding one entry per CDR3 protein. The table lists roughly 10,000 distinct CDR3 sequences, around a quarter of them singletons. Sequences were obtained from tumor tissue. V and J are TRBV12-3 or TRBV12-4 and TRBJ1-2, with D perhaps matching TRBD1 (6 bases). The source of this sequence is a male donor with retroperitoneal liposarcoma. The chain's CDR3 is CASSTTQGLSYGYTF. In DNA form, the CDR3 reads TGTGCCAGCAGTACAACACAGGGCCTGAGCTATGGCTACACCTTC.